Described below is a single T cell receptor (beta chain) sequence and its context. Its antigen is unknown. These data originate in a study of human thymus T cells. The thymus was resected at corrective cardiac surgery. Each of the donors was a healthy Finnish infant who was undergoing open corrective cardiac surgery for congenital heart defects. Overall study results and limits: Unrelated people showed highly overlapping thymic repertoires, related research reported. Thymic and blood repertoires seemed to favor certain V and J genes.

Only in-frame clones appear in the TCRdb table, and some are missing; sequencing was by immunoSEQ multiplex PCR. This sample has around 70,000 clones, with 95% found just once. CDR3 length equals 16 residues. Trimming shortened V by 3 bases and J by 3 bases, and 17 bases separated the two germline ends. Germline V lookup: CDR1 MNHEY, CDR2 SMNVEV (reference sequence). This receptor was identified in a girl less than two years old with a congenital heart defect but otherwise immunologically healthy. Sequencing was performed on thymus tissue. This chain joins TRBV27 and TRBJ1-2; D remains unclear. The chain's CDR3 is CASSFRPLPGDYGYTF. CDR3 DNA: TGTGCCAGCAGTTTCCGCCCCCTACCTGGAGACTATGGCTACACCTTC.